One and the same sample provided the 31 T cell receptor beta chains below, sequenced in a study of shared clonotypes between healthy human individuals. The naive CD8 subset, CD45RO-negative cells positively selected for CCR7, excluded terminally differentiated effector memory CD45RA+ cells. TCRdb's copy holds only in-frame clones and misses some; the assay was immunoSEQ multiplex PCR. The data contain about 2 million clones, approximately 94% of them singletons. Sequencing used naive CD8+ T cells sorted from blood. The receptors were sampled from a man aged 18 to 29 in good health.

V gene TRBV28 combines with J gene TRBJ1-2; no clear D. In germline, CDR1 is MDHEN, CDR2 SYDVKM. V shed 5 bases and J shed 4 bases, with 14 bases lying between them. The CDR3 loop spans 14 amino acids. The CDR3 reads CASSPPTRLYGYTF. The CDR3 DNA follows: TGTGCCAGCAGTCCTCCGACAAGACTCTATGGCTACACCTTC.

The chain has TRBV6-5 and TRBJ2-7, with 7 bases lining up with TRBD2. J was trimmed by 2 bases and V by 1 base; bases with no gene match: 2. Per the germline V gene, CDR1 is MNHEY and CDR2 is SVGAGI. The CDR3 loop spans 14 amino acids. This CDR3 reads CASSYYGGAYEQYF. The CDR3 DNA follows: TGTGCCAGCAGTTACTATGGGGGGGCCTACGAGCAGTACTTC.

Turning to this clone: The same CDR3 also results from other DNA sequences found in this sample. The CDR3 reads CASSSLNEQFF. The DNA for the CDR3 is TGTGCCAGCAGTTCGTTGAATGAGCAGTTCTTC. The chain carries TRBV28 and TRBJ2-1, with no clear D. Trimming took 4 bases from V and 7 from J, leaving 5 bases between them. The germline V gene has CDR1 MDHEN and CDR2 SYDVKM. The CDR3 consists of 11 residues.

For this clone: The sample holds other DNA sequences that translate to the same CDR3. The V call is TRBV4-3, the J call TRBJ1-1, with D uncertain. The germline gives CDR1 LGHNA, CDR2 YSLEER. This CDR3 has 14 residues. Trimming cost V 1 base and J 2 bases, with 8 bases left between them. Written as DNA, the CDR3 is TGCGCCAGCAGCCAAGTCGAGGGTAACACTGAAGCTTTCTTT. Translated, it gives CASSQVEGNTEAFF.

This clone was observed once. This chain links TRBV9 with TRBJ2-1; TRBD1 aligns across 9 bases. Germline-derived CDR1 and CDR2 are SGDLS and YYNGEE. The V segment lost 4 bases and the J segment 9 bases; nucleotides outside the gene matches: 14. This CDR3 comprises 16 residues. The CDR3: CASSFYRDRAFGEQFF. CDR3 nucleotides: TGTGCCAGCAGCTTTTATCGGGACAGGGCTTTTGGTGAGCAGTTCTTC.

This clone was counted a few times. The V call is TRBV2, the J call TRBJ1-5; D might be TRBD1 (6 bases). CDR3 length: 14 residues. Per germline, CDR1 SNHLY and CDR2 FYNNEI. Trimming left V 6 bases short and J 8 bases short, with 17 bases between. CDR3 sequence reads: CASRILGGREPQHF. The CDR3 DNA sequence: TGTGCCAGCAGGATCTTGGGGGGCCGCGAGCCCCAGCATTTT.

The chain recombines TRBV2 with TRBJ2-3; TRBD1 matches at 9 bases. V gave up 4 bases and J gave up 0 bases; unmatched junction bases: 8. Germline CDR1 reads SNHLY; CDR2 reads FYNNEI. The CDR3 is 17 amino acids. The CDR3 nucleotides read TGTGCCAGCAGTGGTGGGACAGGGCCATATAGCACAGATACGCAGTATTTT. It codes for CASSGGTGPYSTDTQYF.

On this clone: Other DNA sequences from this sample encode an identical CDR3 as well. This chain uses TRBV4-1 with TRBJ2-7, with D hard to call. This CDR3 has 16 residues. V dropped 3 bases and J dropped 0 bases, with 15 bases sitting between them. Per germline, CDR1 MGHRA and CDR2 YSYEKL. The CDR3 protein is CASSHLSADSSYEQYF. CDR3 coding DNA: TGCGCCAGCAGCCACCTATCAGCCGATAGCTCCTACGAGCAGTACTTC.

This clone appeared a few times. The chain uses TRBV6-4 and TRBJ1-6, with a tentative D call TRBD1 (5 bases). CDR1 MRHNA and CDR2 SNTAGT come from the germline V gene. Deletions cut 2 bases from V and 2 bases from J, with 7 bases between. This CDR3 is 15 amino acids long. The CDR3 spells CASSDGTTYNSPLHF. CDR3 bases: TGTGCCAGCAGTGACGGGACGACCTATAATTCACCCCTCCACTTT.

This chain joins TRBV28 and TRBJ2-7; no firm D call. With 3 bases removed from V and 0 bases from J, the gap between germline ends came to 9 bases. This CDR3 contains 14 residues. The germline V gene has CDR1 MDHEN and CDR2 SYDVKM. The CDR3, as DNA: TGTGCCAGCAGTTTTTTTACAAACTCCTACGAGCAGTACTTC. Its protein product is CASSFFTNSYEQYF.

The chain is built from TRBV5-6 and TRBJ2-1, with a tentative D call TRBD2 (6 bases). The germline V gene encodes CDR1 SGHDT and CDR2 YYEEEE. The germline V and J ends were trimmed by 3 bases and 7 bases, with 17 bases remaining between them. The length of the CDR3 is 15 residues. The CDR3 DNA reads TGTGCCAGCAGCTGGGGATCGGGGGACGGAAATGAGCAGTTCTTC. This codes for CASSWGSGDGNEQFF.

The chain combines TRBV19 with TRBJ2-7; D is possibly TRBD1 or TRBD2 (5 bases each). Trimming removed 5 bases at V and 0 bases at J, with 11 bases between. Germline CDR1 reads LNHDA; CDR2 reads SQIVND (reference sequence). The CDR3 sequence is 14 residues long. For the CDR3, the DNA is TGTGCCAGTAGTGAGGGGACGGGCTCCTACGAGCAGTACTTC. The encoded protein is CASSEGTGSYEQYF.

The rearrangement uses TRBV4-3 and TRBJ2-3, with 7 bases aligning to TRBD2. The germline CDR1 and CDR2 sequences are LGHNA and YSLEER. This CDR3 is built from 15 residues. V shed 3 bases, J shed 2 bases, and the junction held 5 bases outside the gene matches. The CDR3 region has the DNA TGCGCCAGCAGCCAGCCGGGACTACCCACAGATACGCAGTATTTT. It yields the protein CASSQPGLPTDTQYF.

V usage is TRBV4-1 and J usage is TRBJ2-1; D might be TRBD1 (5 bases). This CDR3 is built from 16 residues. Trimming pared 6 bases from V and 0 bases from J, leaving 15 bases between. Germline V gene lookup returns CDR1 MGHRA and CDR2 YSYEKL. The CDR3 DNA reads as TGCGCCAGCAGTCCACAAAGGGGAAGCTCCTACAATGAGCAGTTCTTC. Its protein is CASSPQRGSSYNEQFF.

The chain carries TRBV4-3 and TRBJ2-7; 8 bases are a match to TRBD2. CDR1 and CDR2 from the germline V gene are LGHNA and YSLEER. The CDR3 is made up of 13 amino acids. V dropped 5 bases and J dropped 6; count of bases not matched to a gene: 6. The CDR3 is CASSFSGTSEQYF. CDR3 nucleotide sequence: TGCGCCAGCAGCTTTTCCGGGACTAGCGAGCAGTACTTC.

J is TRBJ1-5 and V is TRBV27; possible D gene TRBD1, 5 bases. The V end was cut by 2 bases, the J end by 0 bases, with 11 bases between. Germline assignment: CDR1 MNHEY and CDR2 SMNVEV (reference sequence). The CDR3 length is 16 residues. The CDR3 protein is CASSLGAGYSNQPQHF. The CDR3 coding sequence is TGTGCCAGCAGTTTAGGGGCTGGCTATAGCAATCAGCCCCAGCATTTT.

The chain couples TRBV4-1 to TRBJ1-5; the D gene is possibly TRBD1 (6 bases). The V and J ends lost 0 bases and 3 bases respectively, with 15 bases between them. This CDR3 has 17 amino acids. Per germline, CDR1 MGHRA and CDR2 YSYEKL. The CDR3 sequence: CASSQDPWTEYNQPQHF. In DNA form, the CDR3 reads TGCGCCAGCAGCCAAGATCCCTGGACAGAGTACAATCAGCCCCAGCATTTT.

The chain carries TRBV27 and TRBJ2-1; either TRBD1 or TRBD2 may supply D (5 bases each). This CDR3 has 14 residues. Between the trimmed V and J ends, which lost 0 bases and 4 bases, there was a span of 7 bases. CDR1 MNHEY and CDR2 SMNVEV come from the germline V gene (reference sequence). The CDR3 sequence is CASSLSWGYNEQFF. DNA of the CDR3: TGTGCCAGCAGTTTATCATGGGGGTACAATGAGCAGTTCTTC.

In regard to this clone: A much larger clone lies a single base off, so this may be a read error. The same CDR3 arises from other DNA sequences in this sample as well. The chain couples TRBV19 to TRBJ2-7; the D gene is possibly TRBD2 (6 bases). The V end lost 6 bases, the J end lost 3 bases, and 9 bases lay between the germline ends. The length of the CDR3 is 12 residues. Germline values: CDR1 LNHDA, CDR2 SQIVND (reference sequence). CDR3 sequence (DNA): TGTGCCAGTAGCTTGGGGGGCTACGAGCAGTACTTC. Translating it yields CASSLGGYEQYF.

This clone showed up just once. The V call is TRBV7-9, the J call TRBJ2-5, with 7 nucleotides matching TRBD1. With 5 bases clipped from V and 2 bases from J, the junction kept 11 bases outside the gene matches. CDR3 length: 16 residues. The germline gives CDR1 SEHNR, CDR2 FQNEAQ (reference sequence). CDR3 amino acids: CASSATRQGFQETQYF. The CDR3 DNA follows: TGTGCCAGCAGCGCTACGCGACAGGGATTTCAAGAGACCCAGTACTTC.

This chain connects TRBV5-6 to TRBJ2-5; possibly TRBD2 for D (7 bases). The CDR3 has 12 residues. Germline CDR1 SGHDT, CDR2 YYEEEE. V shed 6 bases and J shed 5 bases, with 11 bases lying between them. The CDR3 region is CASTGGGETQYF. In nucleotides, the CDR3 is TGTGCCAGCACGGGCGGGGGCGAGACCCAGTACTTC. Drawing the rest from reference TRBV5-6 and TRBJ2-5, the complete variable domain is DAGVTQSPTHLIKTRGQQVTLRCSPKSGHDTVSWYQQALGQGPQFIFQYYEEEERQRGNFPDRFSGHQFPNYSSELNVNALLLGDSALYLCASTGGGETQYFGPGTRLLVL.

This chain links TRBV5-5 with TRBJ1-5, with D perhaps matching TRBD1 (5 bases). Germline loops: CDR1 SGHKS, CDR2 YYEKEE (reference sequence). V was trimmed by 2 bases and J by 0 bases, leaving 15 bases between them. This CDR3 spans 17 amino acids. The CDR3 protein is CASSFRRGGYSNQPQHF. The DNA for the CDR3 is TGTGCCAGCAGCTTCCGGCGGGGGGGTTATAGCAATCAGCCCCAGCATTTT.

This clone was counted once. This chain connects TRBV2 to TRBJ1-1, with 8 nucleotides matching TRBD1. The CDR3 sequence is 13 residues long. V shed 3 bases and J 10 bases; nucleotides not matched to a gene: 7. Germline assignment: CDR1 SNHLY and CDR2 FYNNEI. In DNA, the CDR3 is TGTGCCAGCAGTGATCAGGGGGCGGGGGTAGCTTTCTTT. Its translation: CASSDQGAGVAFF.

This chain joins TRBV7-2 and TRBJ2-3, with a weak D call TRBD2 (5 bases). Looked up from germline, CDR1 is SGHTA and CDR2 is FQGNSA. Trimming removed 5 bases at V and 1 base at J, with 10 bases between. The CDR3 covers 14 residues. CDR3 DNA sequence: TGTGCCAGCAGCCCCGGACTCCGCACAGATACGCAGTATTTT. Translation: CASSPGLRTDTQYF. The variable domain in full, with the rest retrieved from reference TRBV7-2 and TRBJ2-3, is GAGVSQSPSNKVTEKGKDVELRCDPISGHTALYWYRQSLGQGLEFLIYFQGNSAPDKSGLPSDRFSAERTGGSVSTLTIQRTQQEDSAVYLCASSPGLRTDTQYFGPGTRLTVL.

The chain couples TRBV5-1 to TRBJ1-1; possible D gene TRBD1, 5 bases. Germline V gene sequence: CDR1 SGHRS, CDR2 YFSETQ. This CDR3 has 16 residues. The V end lost 0 bases, the J end lost 0 bases, and 12 bases lay between the germline ends. CDR3 DNA: TGCGCCAGCAGCTTGGCTCCGACAGTGATGAACACTGAAGCTTTCTTT. Protein: CASSLAPTVMNTEAFF.

As for this clone: The sample contains more than one DNA sequence encoding this CDR3. The chain's CDR3 is CASSFRSTGELFF. CDR3 nucleotide sequence: TGTGCCAGCAGTTTTAGGTCCACCGGGGAGCTGTTTTTT. The chain joins TRBV27 to TRBJ2-2; D remains unclear. The CDR3 length is 13 residues. Trimming took 3 bases from V and 4 from J, leaving 6 bases between them. Germline V gives CDR1 MNHEY, CDR2 SMNVEV (reference sequence).

Concerning this clone itself: The DNA is omitted, as the CDR3 cannot be located on it reliably, and the CDR3 follows TCRdb's listing. The chain links TRBV30 to TRBJ1-2; TRBD1 is the table's D call and was not checked against the DNA. 11 amino acids form the CDR3, both terminal residues included. CDR1 and CDR2 from the germline V gene are GTSNPN and SVGIG (reference sequence). The CDR3 sequence: CAGGQVGVGTF.

This clone has just one count. CDR3 in DNA: TGTGCCAGCAGTGTCCGACAGGGTACTAATGAAAAACTGTTTTTT. Translation gives CASSVRQGTNEKLFF. V gene TRBV6-5 combines with J gene TRBJ1-4, with 7 bases lining up with TRBD1. The CDR3 covers 15 residues. Per germline, CDR1 MNHEY and CDR2 SVGAGI. The V segment lost 5 bases and the J segment 2 bases; nucleotides outside the gene matches: 5.

The rearrangement joins TRBV6-5 to TRBJ2-1; 9 positions match TRBD2. There are 15 residues in the CDR3. Germline values: CDR1 MNHEY, CDR2 SVGAGI. J was trimmed by 6 bases and V by 2 bases; bases with no gene match: 5. CDR3 protein: CASSYEAGGSNEQFF. DNA for the CDR3: TGTGCCAGCAGTTACGAAGCGGGAGGTTCCAATGAGCAGTTCTTC.

The chain is built from TRBV28 and TRBJ2-1; 7 bases are a match to TRBD2. Germline CDR1 MDHEN, CDR2 SYDVKM. This CDR3 is 17 amino acids long. The junction had 13 bases not matched to a gene; V was cut back by 8 bases and J by 0 bases. The CDR3 spells CASLLRGGLPSYNEQFF. CDR3 DNA sequence: TGTGCCAGCCTACTCCGCGGGGGACTTCCCTCCTACAATGAGCAGTTCTTC. The whole variable domain, remainder taken from reference TRBV28 and TRBJ2-1, is DVKVTQSSRYLVKRTGEKVFLECVQDMDHENMFWYRQDPGLGLRLIYFSYDVKMKEKGDIPEGYSVSREKKERFSLILESASTNQTSMYLCASLLRGGLPSYNEQFFGPGTRLTVL.

J is TRBJ1-6 and V is TRBV27, with TRBD1 matching 8 bases. Germline assignment: CDR1 MNHEY and CDR2 SMNVEV (reference sequence). V lost 10 bases, J lost 10 bases, and 6 bases stayed unmatched. The CDR3 length is 12 residues. The CDR3 reads CATGTGGSPLHF. CDR3 DNA: TGTGCCACTGGGACAGGAGGCTCACCCCTCCACTTT.